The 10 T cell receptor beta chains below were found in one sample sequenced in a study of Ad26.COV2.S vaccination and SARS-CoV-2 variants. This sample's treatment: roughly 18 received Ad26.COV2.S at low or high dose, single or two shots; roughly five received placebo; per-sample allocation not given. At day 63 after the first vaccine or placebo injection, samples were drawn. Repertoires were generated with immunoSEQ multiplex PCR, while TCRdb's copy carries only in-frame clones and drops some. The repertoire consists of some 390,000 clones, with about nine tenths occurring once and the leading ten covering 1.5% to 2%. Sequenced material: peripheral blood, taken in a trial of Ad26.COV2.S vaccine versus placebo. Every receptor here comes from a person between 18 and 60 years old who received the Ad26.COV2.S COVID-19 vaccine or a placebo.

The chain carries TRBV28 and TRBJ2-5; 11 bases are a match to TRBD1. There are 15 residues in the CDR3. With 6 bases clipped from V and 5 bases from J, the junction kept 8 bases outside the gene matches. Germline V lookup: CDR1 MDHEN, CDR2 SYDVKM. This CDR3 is CASRDGWTGGETQYF. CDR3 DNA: TGTGCCAGCAGGGATGGTTGGACAGGGGGCGAGACCCAGTACTTC.

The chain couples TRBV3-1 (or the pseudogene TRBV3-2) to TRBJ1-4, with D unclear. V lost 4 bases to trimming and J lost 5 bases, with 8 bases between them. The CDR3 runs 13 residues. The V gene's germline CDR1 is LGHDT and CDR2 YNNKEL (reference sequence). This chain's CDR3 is CASSPALNEKLFF. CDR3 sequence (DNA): TGTGCCAGCAGCCCGGCCTTAAATGAAAAACTGTTTTTT.

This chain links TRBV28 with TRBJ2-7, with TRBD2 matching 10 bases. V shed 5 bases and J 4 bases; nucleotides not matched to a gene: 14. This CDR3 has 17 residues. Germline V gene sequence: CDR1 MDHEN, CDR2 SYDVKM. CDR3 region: CASSPITAGGNLYEQYF. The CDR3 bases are TGTGCCAGCAGTCCCATTACAGCGGGAGGGAATCTTTACGAGCAGTACTTC.

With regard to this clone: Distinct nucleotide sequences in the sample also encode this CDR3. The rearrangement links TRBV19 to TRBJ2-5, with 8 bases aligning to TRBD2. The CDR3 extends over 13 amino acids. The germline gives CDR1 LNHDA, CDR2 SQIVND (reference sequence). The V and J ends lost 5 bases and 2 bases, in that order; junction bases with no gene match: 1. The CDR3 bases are TGTGCCAGTAGTCCGGGGGGGCAAGAGACCCAGTACTTC. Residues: CASSPGGQETQYF.

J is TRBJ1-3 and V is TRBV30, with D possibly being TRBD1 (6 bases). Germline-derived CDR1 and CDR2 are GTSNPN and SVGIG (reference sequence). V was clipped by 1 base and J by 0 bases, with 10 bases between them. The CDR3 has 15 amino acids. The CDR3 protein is CAWSGGLASGNTIYF. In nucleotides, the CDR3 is TGTGCCTGGAGTGGGGGGCTCGCCTCTGGAAACACCATATATTTT.

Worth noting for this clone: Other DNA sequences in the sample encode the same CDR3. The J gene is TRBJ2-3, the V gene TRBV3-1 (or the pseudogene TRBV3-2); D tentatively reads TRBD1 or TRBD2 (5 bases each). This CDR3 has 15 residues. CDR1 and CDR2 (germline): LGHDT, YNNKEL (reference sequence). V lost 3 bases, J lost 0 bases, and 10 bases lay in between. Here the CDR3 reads CASSHGTTSTDTQYF. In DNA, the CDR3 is TGTGCCAGCAGCCATGGGACCACCAGCACAGATACGCAGTATTTT.

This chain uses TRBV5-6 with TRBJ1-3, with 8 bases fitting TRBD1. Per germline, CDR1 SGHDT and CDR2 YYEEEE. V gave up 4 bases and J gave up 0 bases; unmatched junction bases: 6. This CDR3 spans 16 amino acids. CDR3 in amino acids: CASSHGQGSSGNTIYF. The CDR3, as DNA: TGTGCCAGCAGCCACGGACAGGGAAGCTCTGGAAACACCATATATTTT.

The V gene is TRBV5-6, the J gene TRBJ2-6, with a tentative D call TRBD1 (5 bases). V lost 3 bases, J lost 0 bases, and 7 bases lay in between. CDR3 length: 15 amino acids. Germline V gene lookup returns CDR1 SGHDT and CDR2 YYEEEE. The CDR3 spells CASSYRISGANVLTF. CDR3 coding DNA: TGTGCCAGCAGCTACAGGATCTCTGGGGCCAACGTCCTGACTTTC.

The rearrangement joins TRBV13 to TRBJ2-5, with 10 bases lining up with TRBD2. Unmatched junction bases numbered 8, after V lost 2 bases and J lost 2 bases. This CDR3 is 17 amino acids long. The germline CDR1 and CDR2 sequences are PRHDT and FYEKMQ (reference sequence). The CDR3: CASSLRSGRAWQETQYF. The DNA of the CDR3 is TGTGCCAGCAGCTTAAGGAGCGGGAGGGCATGGCAAGAGACCCAGTACTTC.

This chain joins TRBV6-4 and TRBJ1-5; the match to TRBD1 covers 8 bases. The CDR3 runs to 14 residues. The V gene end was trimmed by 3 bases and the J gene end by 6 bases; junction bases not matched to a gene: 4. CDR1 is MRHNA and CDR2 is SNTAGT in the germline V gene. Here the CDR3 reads CASSESGGFQPQHF. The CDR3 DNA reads TGTGCCAGCAGTGAGTCAGGGGGCTTTCAGCCCCAGCATTTT.